The T cell receptor (beta chain) under discussion was sequenced for a study of OX40 agonist ivuxolimab in advanced cancers. Study-wide results and caveats: Expanded peripheral T cells had an undetermined antigen specificity. There was clonal expansion of CD4+ and CD8+ blood T cells by week 6 at 0.1 to 3.0 mg/kg.

Data came from immunoSEQ multiplex PCR; TCRdb stores just in-frame clones and leaves some out. The sample lists under 25,000 clones, over 70% occurring once. The CDR3 spans 15 residues. V lost 4 bases, J lost 1 base, and 13 bases lay in between. Looked up from germline, CDR1 is ENHRY and CDR2 is SYGVKD. This clone is medium-sized by share. The antigen remains unidentified. The V call is TRBV10-3, the J call TRBJ1-1; maybe TRBD1 (6 bases). The clonotype comes from an adult with an advanced solid tumor such as melanoma, head and neck, liver or kidney cancer. The sequencing used CD4+ or CD8+ T cells sorted from blood, collected in a trial of the OX40 agonist ivuxolimab. CDR3 sequence (DNA): TGTGCCATCAGTGTTATGGGGGCTGCGAACACTGAAGCTTTCTTT. Translating it yields CAISVMGAANTEAFF.